A single sample is the source of the 27 T cell receptor beta chains below, sequenced in a study of cytomegalovirus exposure and HLA in healthy donors. In the PCR, 60 Vbeta and 13 Jbeta primers were used. TCRdb keeps only in-frame clones here, not all; method: immunoSEQ multiplex PCR. Of roughly 130,000 clones detected, approximately 80% appear once; the ten largest clones hold 0.95% to 1.5%. Specimen: PBMCs. Receptor source: a girl aged 2-10 years in good health and CMV-seronegative.

V gene TRBV6-6 combines with J gene TRBJ2-5; 16 positions agree with TRBD2. The germline CDR1 and CDR2 sequences are MNHNY and SVGAGI (reference sequence). The CDR3 is 16 residues long. J was trimmed by 5 bases and V by 5 bases; bases with no gene match: 5. CDR3 nucleotide sequence: TGTGCCAGCAGTAAGGGACTAGCGGGGGGGCCGGAGACCCAGTACTTC. The encoded protein is CASSKGLAGGPETQYF.

This clone is a singleton in its sample. V is TRBV27 and J is TRBJ1-3, with a weak D call TRBD1 (6 bases). The CDR3 extends over 14 amino acids. V lost 4 bases to trimming and J lost 4 bases, with 11 bases between them. Germline V gives CDR1 MNHEY, CDR2 SMNVEV (reference sequence). The CDR3 region is CASSSQGLGNTIYF. Here the CDR3 DNA reads TGTGCCAGCAGTTCACAGGGTCTAGGAAACACCATATATTTT.

This clone was seen more than once but under ten times. The rearrangement uses TRBV2 and TRBJ1-1; D call uncertain. This CDR3 spans 13 amino acids. V was clipped by 6 bases and J by 0 bases, with 8 bases between them. Per germline, CDR1 SNHLY and CDR2 FYNNEI. The CDR3 spells CASRAKMNTEAFF. CDR3 sequence (DNA): TGTGCCAGCAGGGCCAAGATGAACACTGAAGCTTTCTTT.

The rearrangement links TRBV5-1 to TRBJ2-7; the match to TRBD2 covers 11 bases. The germline CDR1 and CDR2 sequences are SGHRS and YFSETQ. The CDR3 runs to 15 residues. V gave up 1 base and J gave up 4 bases; unmatched junction bases: 4. The CDR3, as DNA: TGCGCCAGCAGCTTGACTAGCGGGAGTACGTACGAGCAGTACTTC. Translation: CASSLTSGSTYEQYF.

This clone has just one count. V and J are TRBV7-2 and TRBJ2-5; D possibly corresponds to TRBD1 (6 bases). The CDR3 spans 13 residues. The V gene's germline CDR1 is SGHTA and CDR2 FQGNSA. Between the trimmed V and J ends, which lost 6 bases and 5 bases, there was a span of 13 bases. CDR3 sequence: CASRYRVGETQYF. The CDR3 bases are TGTGCCAGCAGATACAGGGTTGGGGAGACCCAGTACTTC.

As concerns this clone: Distinct nucleotide sequences in the sample also encode this CDR3. J is TRBJ1-6 and V is TRBV10-2; 8 nucleotides agree with TRBD1. Germline CDR1 is WSHSY and CDR2 is SAAADI. There are 19 residues in the CDR3. Unmatched junction bases numbered 9, after V lost 2 bases and J lost 0 bases. CDR3 sequence (DNA): TGCGCCAGCAGTGAGGCCCCGGGACAGGCGAGCTCCTATAATTCACCCCTCCACTTT. Protein product: CASSEAPGQASSYNSPLHF.

The chain combines TRBV9 with TRBJ2-7; 7 bases map to TRBD2. The V gene's germline CDR1 is SGDLS and CDR2 YYNGEE. This CDR3 is 12 amino acids long. Losses at the gene ends were 0 bases for V and 6 bases for J; bases not matched to a gene: 0. Here the CDR3 DNA reads TGTGCCAGCAGCGTAGGCGGGGGCGAGCAGTACTTC. This translates into CASSVGGGEQYF.

The chain employs TRBV15 and TRBJ2-5, with 10 bases fitting TRBD1. The tail of the sequence fits TRBJ2-7 better, so the J call may be wrong. Germline loops: CDR1 LNHNV, CDR2 YYDKDF (reference sequence). The CDR3 is made up of 16 amino acids. The CDR3 reads CATSREGTGEGYEQYF. For the CDR3, the DNA is TGTGCCACCAGCAGAGAAGGGACAGGGGAAGGGTACGAGCAGTACTTC.

The chain links TRBV5-8 to TRBJ2-1, with 10 bases that match TRBD2. This CDR3 comprises 16 residues. CDR1 SGHTS and CDR2 YDEGEE come from the germline V gene. Losses at the gene ends were 0 bases for V and 8 bases for J; bases not matched to a gene: 8. CDR3: CASSLEGAGGPYEQFF. The CDR3 nucleotides read TGTGCCAGCAGCTTGGAAGGAGCGGGAGGGCCCTATGAGCAGTTCTTC. Using reference TRBV5-8 and TRBJ2-1 for the parts outside the CDR3, the full variable domain is EAGVTQSPTHLIKTRGQQATLRCSPISGHTSVYWYQQALGLGLQFLLWYDEGEERNRGNFPPRFSGRQFPNYSSELNVNALELEDSALYLCASSLEGAGGPYEQFFGPGTRLTVL.

In its sample, this clone was seen a few times. V and J are TRBV6-5 and TRBJ1-4; 10 nucleotides line up with TRBD1. There are 15 residues in the CDR3. Germline V gene data show CDR1 as MNHEY and CDR2 as SVGAGI. The J segment lost 7 bases and the V segment lost 7 bases, leaving 9 bases of the junction unmatched. In DNA form, the CDR3 reads TGTGCCAGCATGCGACAGGGGGCTCGGGGTGAAAAACTGTTTTTT. Its protein product is CASMRQGARGEKLFF.

J is TRBJ1-4 and V is TRBV6-5; no definite D call. This CDR3 has 15 residues. V was pared by 0 bases and J by 8 bases, with 13 bases between. The germline CDR1 and CDR2 sequences are MNHEY and SVGAGI. CDR3 nucleotide sequence: TGTGCCAGCAGTTACTCCGGGGTTCGTAGGGAAAAACTGTTTTTT. This translates into CASSYSGVRREKLFF.

In its sample, this clone was seen a few times. The rearrangement joins TRBV9 to TRBJ1-2, with a weak D call TRBD1 (5 bases). The CDR3 loop spans 13 amino acids. Germline CDR1 and CDR2: SGDLS and YYNGEE. With 0 bases removed from V and 2 bases from J, the gap between germline ends came to 5 bases. CDR3 amino acids: CASSVGQNYGYTF. The CDR3 coding sequence is TGTGCCAGCAGCGTAGGACAGAACTATGGCTACACCTTC.

The gene calls are TRBV5-4 and TRBJ1-3; D unclear. Trimming removed 4 bases at V and 0 bases at J, with 11 bases between. There are 15 residues in the CDR3. The germline CDR1 and CDR2 sequences are SGHNT and YYREEE (reference sequence). In DNA form, the CDR3 reads TGTGCCAGCAGCCCCAACGACTTCTCTGGAAACACCATATATTTT. This translates into CASSPNDFSGNTIYF.

This clone occurred once. The CDR3 DNA follows: TGTGCCAGCAGCTTCAGTAGTCTGGACAGAGAAATAAACTACGAGCAGTACTTC. It encodes CASSFSSLDREINYEQYF. This chain links TRBV7-2 with TRBJ2-7; a possible D gene is TRBD1 (6 bases). The germline V gene has CDR1 SGHTA and CDR2 FQGNSA. Trimming removed 3 bases at V and 3 bases at J, with 24 bases between. The CDR3 is made up of 18 amino acids.

The chain links TRBV28 to TRBJ1-5, with D unclear. Germline V CDR1 and CDR2: MDHEN, SYDVKM. The V gene lost 3 bases and the J gene lost 1 base, with 7 bases spanning the gap. The CDR3 consists of 14 residues. The CDR3 loop reads CASSFWESNQPQHF. CDR3 DNA: TGTGCCAGCAGTTTTTGGGAGAGCAATCAGCCCCAGCATTTT.

This chain links TRBV6-1 with TRBJ2-7, with 10 bases identical to TRBD2. From germline, CDR1 is MNHNS and CDR2 SASEGT. V was pared by 3 bases and J by 0 bases, with 2 bases of the junction left unmatched. The CDR3 length is 15 residues. CDR3 sequence (DNA): TGTGCCAGCAGTGACGCTAGCGGGGGCTCCTACGAGCAGTACTTC. Its translation: CASSDASGGSYEQYF.

The CDR3 nucleotides read TGCGCCAGCAGCTCTCATACCTATGAGGGGGCAAGGGCTGAAGCTTTCTTT. Encoded protein: CASSSHTYEGARAEAFF. The V gene is TRBV5-1, the J gene TRBJ1-1; TRBD1 agrees at 7 bases. This CDR3 comprises 17 residues. The junction had 17 bases not matched to a gene; V was cut back by 3 bases and J by 6 bases. CDR1 SGHRS and CDR2 YFSETQ come from the germline V gene.

V usage is TRBV7-9 and J usage is TRBJ2-5; no firm D call. This CDR3 spans 12 amino acids. Germline V gene sequence: CDR1 SEHNR, CDR2 FQNEAQ (reference sequence). V was trimmed by 2 bases and J by 5 bases, leaving 6 bases between them. The CDR3 coding sequence is TGTGCCAGCAGCTTATCGTATGAGACCCAGTACTTC. It translates to CASSLSYETQYF. Filled out from reference TRBV7-9 and TRBJ2-5, the complete variable domain reads DTGVSQNPRHKITKRGQNVTFRCDPISEHNRLYWYRQTLGQGPEFLTYFQNEAQLEKSRLLSDRFSAERPKGSFSTLEIQRTEQGDSAMYLCASSLSYETQYFGPGTRLLVL.

V usage is TRBV7-8 and J usage is TRBJ1-1; possible D gene TRBD1, 6 bases. Germline-derived CDR1 and CDR2 are SGHVS and FQNEAQ. This CDR3 has 14 amino acids. V lost 5 bases, J lost 5 bases, and 15 bases lay in between. This CDR3 is CASSPTGRFTEAFF. As DNA, the CDR3 is TGTGCCAGCAGCCCGACAGGAAGGTTTACTGAAGCTTTCTTT. Full variable domain (outside the CDR3, taken from reference TRBV7-8 and TRBJ1-1): GAGVSQSPRYKVAKRGQDVALRCDPISGHVSLFWYQQALGQGPEFLTYFQNEAQLDKSGLPSDRFFAERPEGSVSTLKIQRTQQEDSAVYLCASSPTGRFTEAFFGQGTRLTVV.

This clone occurred once. V gene TRBV27 combines with J gene TRBJ2-7, with 12 bases lining up with TRBD2. The CDR3 spans 14 residues. Germline V gene data show CDR1 as MNHEY and CDR2 as SMNVEV (reference sequence). The junction had 4 bases not matched to a gene; V was cut back by 3 bases and J by 7 bases. The CDR3 DNA sequence: TGTGCCAGCAGTTTGGGGGGGACTAGCGGGGAGCAGTACTTC. This sequence encodes CASSLGGTSGEQYF.

This clone was picked up one time. In nucleotides, the CDR3 is TGTGCCAGCAGTTACCCGGGAGGAGTTACTGAAGCTTTCTTT. Encoded protein: CASSYPGGVTEAFF. The chain combines TRBV6-6 with TRBJ1-1; D is unclear. Between the trimmed V and J ends, which lost 2 bases and 5 bases, there was a span of 12 bases. In germline, CDR1 is MNHNY, CDR2 SVGAGI (reference sequence). This CDR3 spans 14 amino acids.

The chain uses TRBV9 and TRBJ2-3; 7 bases map to TRBD1. V lost 0 bases and J lost 1; bases outside the gene matches: 8. From germline, CDR1 is SGDLS and CDR2 YYNGEE. The CDR3 contains 17 residues. This chain's CDR3 is CASSVGGNGQGTDTQYF. DNA of the CDR3: TGTGCCAGCAGCGTAGGCGGTAACGGACAGGGCACAGATACGCAGTATTTT. The whole variable domain, filled in from reference TRBV9 and TRBJ2-3, reads DSGVTQTPKHLITATGQRVTLRCSPRSGDLSVYWYQQSLDQGLQFLIQYYNGEERAKGNILERFSAQQFPDLHSELNLSSLELGDSALYFCASSVGGNGQGTDTQYFGPGTRLTVL.

The V and J genes are TRBV27 and TRBJ2-7, with D possibly being TRBD1 (6 bases). Trimming cost V 6 bases and J 0 bases, with 15 bases left between them. CDR1 is MNHEY, CDR2 SMNVEV, per germline (reference sequence). The CDR3 has 15 amino acids. In DNA form, the CDR3 reads TGTGCCAGCAGACTGAAACAGGGACACTCCTACGAGCAGTACTTC. Its protein is CASRLKQGHSYEQYF.

The chain is built from TRBV30 and TRBJ1-2, with TRBD1 matching 9 bases. The J segment lost 7 bases and the V segment lost 0 bases, leaving 6 bases of the junction unmatched. This CDR3 comprises 14 residues. Germline-derived CDR1 and CDR2 are GTSNPN and SVGIG (reference sequence). The CDR3 sequence: CAWSVDRGGAGYTF. The CDR3 coding sequence is TGTGCCTGGAGTGTGGACAGGGGAGGAGCTGGCTACACCTTC. The full variable domain, completed using reference TRBV30 and TRBJ1-2, is SQTIHQWPATLVQPVGSPLSLECTVEGTSNPNLYWYRQAAGRGLQLLFYSVGIGQISSEVPQNLSASRPQDRQFILSSKKLLLSDSGFYLCAWSVDRGGAGYTFGSGTRLTVV.

The chain uses TRBV13 and TRBJ2-1; D might be TRBD2 (6 bases). The CDR3 runs 15 residues. The germline CDR1 and CDR2 sequences are PRHDT and FYEKMQ (reference sequence). V shed 3 bases and J shed 8 bases, with 17 bases lying between them. The CDR3 protein is CASSFRQTSLYEQFF. CDR3 nucleotides: TGTGCCAGCAGCTTCCGACAGACTAGTCTCTATGAGCAGTTCTTC.

The gene calls are TRBV5-6 and TRBJ2-7; D is possibly TRBD2 (6 bases). The CDR3 has 13 amino acids. V gave up 3 bases and J gave up 3 bases, with 10 bases separating them. Germline assignment: CDR1 SGHDT and CDR2 YYEEEE. This chain's CDR3 is CASSSTRNYEQYF. CDR3 nucleotide sequence: TGTGCCAGCAGCTCGACTAGAAACTACGAGCAGTACTTC.

The chain links TRBV4-1 to TRBJ2-5, with TRBD1 matching 12 bases. Germline lookup yields CDR1 MGHRA and CDR2 YSYEKL. Trimming took 3 bases from V and 7 from J; bases not matched to a gene: 9. This CDR3 has 16 residues. CDR3 bases: TGCGCCAGCAGCCAGGGGGACAGGGGGCCGGAAGGGACCCAGTACTTC. Translating it yields CASSQGDRGPEGTQYF.